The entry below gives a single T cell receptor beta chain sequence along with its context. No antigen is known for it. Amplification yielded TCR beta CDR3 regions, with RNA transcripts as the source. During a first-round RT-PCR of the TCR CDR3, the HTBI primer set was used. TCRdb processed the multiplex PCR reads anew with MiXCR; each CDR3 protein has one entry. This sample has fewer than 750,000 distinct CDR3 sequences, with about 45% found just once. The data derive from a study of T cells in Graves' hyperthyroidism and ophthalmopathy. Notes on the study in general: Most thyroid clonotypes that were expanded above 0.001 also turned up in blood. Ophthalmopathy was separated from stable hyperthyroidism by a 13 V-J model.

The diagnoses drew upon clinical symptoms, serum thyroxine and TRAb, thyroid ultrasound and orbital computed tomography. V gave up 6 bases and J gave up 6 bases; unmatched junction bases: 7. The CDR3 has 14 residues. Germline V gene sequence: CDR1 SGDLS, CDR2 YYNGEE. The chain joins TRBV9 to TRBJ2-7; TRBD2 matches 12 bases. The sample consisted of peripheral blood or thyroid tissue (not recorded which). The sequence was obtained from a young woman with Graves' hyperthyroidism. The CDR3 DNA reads TGTGCCAGCACCCCCGGACTAGCGGGATGCGAGCAGTACTTC. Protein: CASTPGLAGCEQYF.